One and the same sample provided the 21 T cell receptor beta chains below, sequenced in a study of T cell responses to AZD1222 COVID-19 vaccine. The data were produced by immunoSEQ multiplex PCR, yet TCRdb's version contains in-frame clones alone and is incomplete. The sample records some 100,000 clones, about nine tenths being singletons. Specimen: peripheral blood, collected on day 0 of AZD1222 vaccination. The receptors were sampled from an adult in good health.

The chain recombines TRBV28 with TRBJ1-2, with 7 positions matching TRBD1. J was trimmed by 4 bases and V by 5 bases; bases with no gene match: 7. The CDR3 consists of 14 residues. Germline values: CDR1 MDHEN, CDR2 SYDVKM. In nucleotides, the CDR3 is TGTGCCAGCAGTACCTCAGGGGGGACCTATGGCTACACCTTC. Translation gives CASSTSGGTYGYTF.

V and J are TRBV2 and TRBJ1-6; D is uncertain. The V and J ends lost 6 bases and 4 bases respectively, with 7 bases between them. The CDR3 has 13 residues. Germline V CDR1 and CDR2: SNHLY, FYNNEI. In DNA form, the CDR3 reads TGTGCCAGCAGAGAAACGTATAATTCACCCCTCCACTTT. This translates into CASRETYNSPLHF.

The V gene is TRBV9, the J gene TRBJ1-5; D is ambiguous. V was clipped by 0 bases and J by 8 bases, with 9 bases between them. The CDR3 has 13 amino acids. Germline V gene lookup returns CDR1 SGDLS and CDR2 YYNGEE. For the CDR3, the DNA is TGTGCCAGCAGCGTAGGGCCCGGGGAGCCCCAGCATTTT. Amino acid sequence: CASSVGPGEPQHF.

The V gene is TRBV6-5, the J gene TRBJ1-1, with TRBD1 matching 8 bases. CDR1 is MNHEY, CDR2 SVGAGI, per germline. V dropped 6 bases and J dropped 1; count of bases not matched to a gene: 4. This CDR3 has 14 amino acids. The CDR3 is CASRDRGGNTEAFF. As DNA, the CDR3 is TGTGCCAGCAGAGACAGGGGCGGGAACACTGAAGCTTTCTTT.

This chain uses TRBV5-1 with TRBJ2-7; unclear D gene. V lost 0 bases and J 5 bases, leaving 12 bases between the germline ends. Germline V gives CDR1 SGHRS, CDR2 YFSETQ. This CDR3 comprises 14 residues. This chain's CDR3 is CASSLEAPVNEQYF. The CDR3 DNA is TGCGCCAGCAGCTTGGAAGCCCCAGTCAACGAGCAGTACTTC.

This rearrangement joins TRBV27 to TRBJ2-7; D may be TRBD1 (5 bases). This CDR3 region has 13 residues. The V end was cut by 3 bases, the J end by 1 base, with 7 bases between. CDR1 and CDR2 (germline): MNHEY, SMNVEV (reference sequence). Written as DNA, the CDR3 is TGTGCCAGCAGTTTCGACAGTTCCTACGAGCAGTACTTC. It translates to CASSFDSSYEQYF.

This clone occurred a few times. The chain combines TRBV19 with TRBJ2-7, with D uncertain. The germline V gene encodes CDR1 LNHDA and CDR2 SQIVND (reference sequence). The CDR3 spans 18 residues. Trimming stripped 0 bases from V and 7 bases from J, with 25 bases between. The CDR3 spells CASSIERKSGVPAREQYF. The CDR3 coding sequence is TGTGCCAGTAGTATAGAAAGGAAGTCTGGCGTCCCGGCGCGGGAGCAGTACTTC.

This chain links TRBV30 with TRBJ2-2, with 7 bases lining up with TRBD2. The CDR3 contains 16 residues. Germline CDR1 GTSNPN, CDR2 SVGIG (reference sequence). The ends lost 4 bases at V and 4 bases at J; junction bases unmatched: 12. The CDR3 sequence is CAWNSRLAGRTGELFF. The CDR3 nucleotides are TGTGCCTGGAACTCCCGACTAGCCGGTCGCACCGGGGAGCTGTTTTTT.

In DNA form, the CDR3 reads TGTGCCACCAGTGATGTCAGGAATAATTCACCCCTCCACTTT. Residues: CATSDVRNNSPLHF. This chain uses TRBV24-1 with TRBJ1-6; no reliable D call. Trimming pared 3 bases from V and 5 bases from J, leaving 7 bases between. Germline V lookup: CDR1 KGHDR, CDR2 SFDVKD. The CDR3 contains 14 residues.

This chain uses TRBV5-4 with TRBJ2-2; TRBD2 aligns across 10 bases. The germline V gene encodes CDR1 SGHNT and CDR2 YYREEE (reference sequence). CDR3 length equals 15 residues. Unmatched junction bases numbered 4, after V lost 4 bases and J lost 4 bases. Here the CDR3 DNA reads TGTGCCAGCAGCGAGGGACTAGCGCCCACCGGGGAGCTGTTTTTT. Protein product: CASSEGLAPTGELFF.

The CDR3 sequence is CSVMTSGRNEQYF. CDR3 nucleotides: TGCAGCGTAATGACTAGCGGGAGAAACGAGCAGTACTTC. This chain links TRBV29-1 with TRBJ2-7, with 12 positions matching TRBD2. Germline-derived CDR1 and CDR2 are SQVTM and ANQGSEA. The CDR3 contains 13 residues. Trimming removed 6 bases from V and 5 bases from J; junction bases left unmatched: 5.

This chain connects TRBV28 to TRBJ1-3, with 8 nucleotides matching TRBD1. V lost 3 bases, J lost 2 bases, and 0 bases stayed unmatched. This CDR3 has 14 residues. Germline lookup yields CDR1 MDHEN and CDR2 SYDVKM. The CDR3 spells CASSLDRAGNTIYF. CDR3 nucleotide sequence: TGTGCCAGCAGTTTGGACAGGGCTGGAAACACCATATATTTT.

CDR3 nucleotide sequence: TGTGCCAGCAGCCCGACTAGCGGGGGGGCCGACGTCTCCTACGAGCAGTACTTC. Amino acids: CASSPTSGGADVSYEQYF. J is TRBJ2-7 and V is TRBV11-2; 14 nucleotides line up with TRBD2. V shed 5 bases, J shed 0 bases, and the junction held 9 bases outside the gene matches. Germline values: CDR1 SGHAT, CDR2 FQNNGV. The CDR3 has 18 residues.

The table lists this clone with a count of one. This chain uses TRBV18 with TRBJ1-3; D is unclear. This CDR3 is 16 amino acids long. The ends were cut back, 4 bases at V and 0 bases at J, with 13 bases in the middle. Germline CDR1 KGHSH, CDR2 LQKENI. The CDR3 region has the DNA TGTGCCAGCTCACAATCCGGATCTAACTCTGGAAACACCATATATTTT. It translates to CASSQSGSNSGNTIYF.

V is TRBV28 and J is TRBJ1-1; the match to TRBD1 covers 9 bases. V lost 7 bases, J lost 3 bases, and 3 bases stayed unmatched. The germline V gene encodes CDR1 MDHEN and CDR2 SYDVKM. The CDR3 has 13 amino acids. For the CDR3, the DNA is TGTGCCAGCACTCGGACAGGGGACACTGAAGCTTTCTTT. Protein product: CASTRTGDTEAFF.

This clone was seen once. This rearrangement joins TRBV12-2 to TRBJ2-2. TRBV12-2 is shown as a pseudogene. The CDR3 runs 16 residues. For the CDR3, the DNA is TGTGCAAGTCGCTCCAAGACCAGGGGAGGTACCGGGGAGCTGTTTTTT. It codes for CASRSKTRGGTGELFF.

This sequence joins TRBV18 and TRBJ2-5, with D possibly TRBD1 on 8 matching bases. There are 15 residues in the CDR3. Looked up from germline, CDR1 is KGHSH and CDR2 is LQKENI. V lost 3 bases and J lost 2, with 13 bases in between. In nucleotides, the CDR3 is TGTGCCAGCTCACCCCAACAGGGGGGGCAAGAGACCCAGTACTTC. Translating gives CASSPQQGGQETQYF.

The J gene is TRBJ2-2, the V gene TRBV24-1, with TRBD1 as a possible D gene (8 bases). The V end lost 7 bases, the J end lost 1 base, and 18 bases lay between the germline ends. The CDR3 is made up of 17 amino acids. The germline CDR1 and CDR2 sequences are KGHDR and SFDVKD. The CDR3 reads CATSEPGGTGNTGELFF. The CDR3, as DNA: TGTGCCACCAGCGAGCCCGGGGGGACAGGGAACACCGGGGAGCTGTTTTTT.

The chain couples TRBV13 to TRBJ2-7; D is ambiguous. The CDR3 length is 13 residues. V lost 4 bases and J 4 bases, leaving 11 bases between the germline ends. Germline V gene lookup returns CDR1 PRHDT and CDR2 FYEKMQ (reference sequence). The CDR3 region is CASSSITGYEQYF. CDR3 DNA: TGTGCCAGCAGCTCCATCACGGGTTACGAGCAGTACTTC.

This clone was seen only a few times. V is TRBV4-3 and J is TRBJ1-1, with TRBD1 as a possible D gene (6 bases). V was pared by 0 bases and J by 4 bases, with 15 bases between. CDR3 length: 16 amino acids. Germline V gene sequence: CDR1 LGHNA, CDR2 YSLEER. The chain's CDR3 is CASSQDVRQGRTEAFF. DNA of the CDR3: TGCGCCAGCAGCCAAGACGTCCGGCAGGGGCGCACTGAAGCTTTCTTT.

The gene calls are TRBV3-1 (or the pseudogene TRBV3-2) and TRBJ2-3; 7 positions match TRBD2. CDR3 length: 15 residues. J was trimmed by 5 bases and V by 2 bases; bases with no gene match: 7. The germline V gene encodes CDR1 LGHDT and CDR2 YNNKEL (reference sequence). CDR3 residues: CASSQISGEGDTQYF. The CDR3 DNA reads TGTGCCAGCAGCCAAATTTCCGGGGAGGGAGATACGCAGTATTTT.